This T cell receptor beta chain appears in the sequencing data of a study of cytomegalovirus exposure and HLA in healthy donors. The PCR ran on 60 Vbeta and 13 Jbeta primers. The assay was immunoSEQ multiplex PCR, and TCRdb's table has in-frame clones only and misses some. The profile covers 90,000 to 130,000 clones, with more than 70% appearing a single time and just under 3% taken by the ten largest. The study, taken as a whole, reports: One variant, a missense change in DCLRE1C, was linked in a later analysis to TCR beta V- and J-gene trimming. Altogether, 170 or so TCR beta chains were recorded as cytomegalovirus-associated.

The trim removed 5 bases at V and 6 bases at J, leaving 6 bases unmatched. This CDR3 contains 15 residues. Germline lookup yields CDR1 LNHDA and CDR2 SQIVND (reference sequence). With regard to this clone: Its antigen is unidentified.

The specimen was PBMCs. The origin of this receptor is a woman between 55 and 75 years old in good health and CMV-seropositive. The rearrangement joins TRBV19 to TRBJ2-1, with 11 bases matching TRBD2. The CDR3 region has the DNA TGTGCCAGTAGTCCTACTAGCGGGAGCTTCAATGAGCAGTTCTTC. Protein: CASSPTSGSFNEQFF.